Presented here are 27 T cell receptor beta chains from one specimen sequenced in a study of blood T cells in healthy people across ages. Combining a sample-barcoded 5' primer with a J-beta primer mix, a second PCR ran for about 7 to 11 cycles. MiXCR, applied by TCRdb to the 5' RACE reads, yields one record per CDR3 protein. The sample holds some 1.5 million distinct CDR3 sequences, approximately 30% seen once. The source material was blood. The receptors come from a woman in her thirties in good health.

This clonotype appeared a few times. DNA for the CDR3: TGCAGTGCTAAAGGGGCGCGAACTGAAGCTTTCTTT. It yields the protein CSAKGARTEAFF. This chain connects TRBV20-1 to TRBJ1-1, with D possibly matching TRBD1 (5 bases). Looked up from germline, CDR1 is DFQATT and CDR2 is SNEGSKA (reference sequence). This CDR3 comprises 12 residues. V lost 4 bases and J lost 5, with 11 bases in between.

This clonotype was detected a few times. J is TRBJ2-7 and V is TRBV2; either TRBD1 or TRBD2 may supply D (5 bases each). Germline V lookup: CDR1 SNHLY, CDR2 FYNNEI. The V end was cut by 7 bases, the J end by 2 bases, with 15 bases between. The CDR3 is 14 residues long. Here the CDR3 reads CASKGRDGPYEQYF. The CDR3 DNA sequence: TGTGCCAGCAAAGGAAGGGACGGACCCTACGAGCAGTACTTC.

This clonotype has more than one count but fewer than ten. The chain carries TRBV6-5 and TRBJ1-6; D is unclear. CDR1 and CDR2 (germline): MNHEY, SVGAGI. Deletions cut 8 bases from V and 10 bases from J, with 15 bases between. The CDR3 length is 13 residues. In DNA, the CDR3 is TGTGCCAGCCGCTTCGAGGCCAACTCACCCCTCCACTTT. Translated: CASRFEANSPLHF.

Details on this clonotype: A much more abundant neighbour one base away suggests this may be a read error. The chain uses TRBV20-1 and TRBJ2-1; 7 positions match TRBD2. In germline, CDR1 is DFQATT, CDR2 SNEGSKA (reference sequence). This CDR3 is 15 amino acids long. As DNA, the CDR3 is TGCAGTGCTTGGGGTGGGCTAGCGGCCTACAGTGAGCAGTTCTTC. Residues: CSAWGGLAAYSEQFF.

The chain is built from TRBV5-1 and TRBJ1-5, with 9 nucleotides matching TRBD1. V lost 7 bases, J lost 5 bases, and 4 bases stayed unmatched. This CDR3 contains 13 residues. Germline-derived CDR1 and CDR2 are SGHRS and YFSETQ. The CDR3 reads CASRGDRDQPQHF. CDR3 sequence (DNA): TGCGCCAGCCGGGGGGACAGGGATCAGCCCCAGCATTTT. The entire variable domain, with the rest obtained from reference TRBV5-1 and TRBJ1-5, is as follows: KAGVTQTPRYLIKTRGQQVTLSCSPISGHRSVSWYQQTPGQGLQFLFEYFSETQRNKGNFPGRFSGRQFSNSRSEMNVSTLELGDSALYLCASRGDRDQPQHFGDGTRLSIL.

Ten or more counts support this clonotype. The gene calls are TRBV10-3 and TRBJ2-1, with TRBD2 as a possible D gene (6 bases). Per the germline V gene, CDR1 is ENHRY and CDR2 is SYGVKD. This CDR3 has 14 residues. V lost 10 bases and J 0 bases, leaving 13 bases between the germline ends. CDR3 sequence reads: CASGKAGSYNEQFF. The CDR3 nucleotides read TGTGCCAGCGGAAAAGCGGGCTCCTACAATGAGCAGTTCTTC.

This clonotype has only a few counts. The V call is TRBV5-5, the J call TRBJ2-4; a weak D match, TRBD2 (5 bases). TRBJ2-7 matches the DNA end more closely, so the J call is doubtful. Germline CDR1 reads SGHKS; CDR2 reads YYEKEE (reference sequence). The CDR3 is 15 residues long. The CDR3 DNA sequence: TGTGCCGGCACTTCCGGGCTAGCTGCCTCCTACGAGCAGTACTTC. This encodes CAGTSGLAASYEQYF.

CDR3 sequence (DNA): TGTGCCTGGAGTGTATGGGGTGCACGCGACGAGCAGTACTTC. Translating it yields CAWSVWGARDEQYF. The V gene is TRBV30, the J gene TRBJ2-4; D not certain. TRBJ2-7 explains the end of the DNA better; the J call may be wrong. This CDR3 contains 14 residues. Germline V gene data show CDR1 as GTSNPN and CDR2 as SVGIG (reference sequence).

This clonotype was counted only a few times. This sequence joins TRBV12-3 or TRBV12-4 and TRBJ1-6, with D tentatively TRBD1 (6 bases). The V and J ends lost 5 bases and 8 bases respectively, with 19 bases between them. The CDR3 sequence is 16 residues long. For the CDR3, the DNA is TGTGCCAGCAGTCCCCCCCGTGGGGGCAAACATTCACCCCTCCACTTT. Its protein product is CASSPPRGGKHSPLHF.

The sample holds many counts of this clonotype. One end of the junction is discordant with germline, which a read error may explain. This rearrangement joins TRBV5-1 to TRBJ1-2, with TRBD1 matching over 7 bases. The CDR3 has 15 residues. Germline CDR1 reads SGHRS; CDR2 reads YFSETQ. DNA for the CDR3: TGTGCCAGCAGTTTAGGGGGCGGAACGAACTATGGCTACACCTTC. It specifies CASSLGGGTNYGYTF.

The chain recombines TRBV2 with TRBJ2-3, with 9 positions matching TRBD2. The CDR3 extends over 17 amino acids. Per the germline V gene, CDR1 is SNHLY and CDR2 is FYNNEI. J lost 6 bases, V lost 6 bases, and 16 bases had no gene match. The CDR3: CASRDGSGGTAVDTQYF. The CDR3, as DNA: TGTGCCAGCAGAGACGGTAGCGGGGGAACCGCGGTGGATACGCAGTATTTT.

Worth noting for this clonotype: One base away lies a much larger clone, so this may be a sequencing read error. It is likely a read error, because the conserved phenylalanine at the end of the CDR3 is missing. This chain connects TRBV29-1 to TRBJ2-5; D remains ambiguous. The CDR3 contains 14 residues. Trimming left V 7 bases short and J 2 bases short, with 17 bases between. The germline gives CDR1 SQVTM, CDR2 ANQGSEA. The CDR3 region is CSARTALDQETQYL. The CDR3 bases are TGCAGCGCCCGAACCGCCTTAGATCAAGAGACCCAGTACTTA.

This clonotype was picked up a small number of times. The chain is built from TRBV4-1 and TRBJ2-1; 7 bases match TRBD1. The V segment lost 4 bases and the J segment 0 bases; nucleotides outside the gene matches: 6. The germline CDR1 and CDR2 sequences are MGHRA and YSYEKL. The CDR3 is made up of 16 amino acids. CDR3 sequence: CASSLGGQSSYNEQFF. The DNA of the CDR3 is TGCGCCAGCAGCCTAGGGGGACAGTCCTCCTACAATGAGCAGTTCTTC.

This clonotype was found many times. The V call is TRBV29-1, the J call TRBJ2-7, with 8 bases matching TRBD1. Germline assignment: CDR1 SQVTM and CDR2 ANQGSEA. The CDR3 length is 16 residues. V lost 0 bases and J lost 2; bases outside the gene matches: 9. The CDR3 sequence: CSVEDPAQGGPYEQYF. DNA for the CDR3: TGCAGCGTTGAAGATCCTGCACAGGGGGGACCCTACGAGCAGTACTTC.

This clonotype has a single count. V is TRBV2 and J is TRBJ2-5; perhaps TRBD2 as D (6 bases). This CDR3 spans 16 amino acids. CDR1 is SNHLY, CDR2 FYNNEI, per germline. V was pared by 6 bases and J by 11 bases, with 28 bases between. As DNA, the CDR3 is TGTGCCAGCAGAGAAAGGGAATCTAGCGCTTACGATGAGCAGTACTTC. Residues: CASRERESSAYDEQYF.

The count of this clonotype is one. The chain has TRBV5-1 and TRBJ2-1; D is undetermined. The germline gives CDR1 SGHRS, CDR2 YFSETQ. Trimming stripped 1 base from V and 0 bases from J, with 14 bases between. CDR3 length: 17 residues. CDR3 sequence reads: CASSLSSSRNSYNEQFF. The CDR3 nucleotides are TGCGCCAGCAGCTTGAGTTCATCTAGGAACTCCTACAATGAGCAGTTCTTC.

To note about this clonotype: An end of the junction does not agree with germline; a read error may underlie this. CDR3 in amino acids: CAGSSQTPEKLFF. The CDR3 region has the DNA TGTGCCGGCAGTTCCCAGACGCCTGAAAAACTGTTTTTT. The V and J genes are TRBV28 and TRBJ1-4, with D unresolved. CDR3 length: 13 residues. The germline V gene has CDR1 MDHEN and CDR2 SYDVKM.

This chain links TRBV27 with TRBJ1-4; 9 bases are a match to TRBD1. The CDR3 runs to 17 residues. The V gene's germline CDR1 is MNHEY and CDR2 SMNVEV (reference sequence). The V and J ends lost 5 bases and 1 base, in that order; junction bases with no gene match: 8. CDR3 DNA sequence: TGTGCCAGCAGTCGTGTTGGGACAGGGAGAACTAATGAAAAACTGTTTTTT. It encodes CASSRVGTGRTNEKLFF.

Concerning this clonotype: One junction end does not reproduce the germline sequence, and a read error may be involved. The CDR3 loop is CASSAQDREIDTQYF. The CDR3 DNA follows: TGTGCCAGCAGCGCCCAGGACAGGGAGATAGATACGCAGTATTTT. This chain uses TRBV5-1 with TRBJ2-3; TRBD1 aligns across 8 bases. The germline CDR1 and CDR2 sequences are SGHRS and YFSETQ. This CDR3 region has 15 residues.

Comment on this clonotype: A junction boundary mismatches the germline segment, possibly from a read error. The chain combines TRBV5-1 with TRBJ2-3; D unclear. Germline CDR1 is SGHRS and CDR2 is YFSETQ. The CDR3 covers 16 residues. CDR3 sequence reads: CASSLVVGSVADTQYF. The CDR3 coding sequence is TGCGCCAGCAGTTTGGTGGTAGGGTCGGTCGCAGATACGCAGTATTTT.

In its sample, this clonotype was seen a few times. The genes are TRBV28 and TRBJ2-7; D remains unclear. Germline V lookup: CDR1 MDHEN, CDR2 SYDVKM. The CDR3 is 14 amino acids. Trimming shortened V by 3 bases and J by 5 bases, and 14 bases separated the two germline ends. Here the CDR3 reads CASSLPDQVHEQYF. CDR3 coding DNA: TGTGCCAGCAGTTTGCCCGACCAGGTACACGAGCAGTACTTC.

The chain links TRBV19 to TRBJ2-5; D is undetermined. The CDR3 is 13 residues long. Trimming took 7 bases from V and 2 from J, leaving 11 bases between them. CDR1 LNHDA and CDR2 SQIVND come from the germline V gene (reference sequence). The CDR3 region has the DNA TGTGCCAGTACGGCGTCGGCTCAAGAGACCCAGTACTTC. The encoded protein is CASTASAQETQYF.

This chain's CDR3 is CASSLPGQGGAETQYF. DNA for the CDR3: TGCGCCAGCAGCTTACCAGGACAGGGCGGCGCAGAGACCCAGTACTTC. The rearrangement uses TRBV5-1 and TRBJ2-5; 8 bases align to TRBD1. Per germline, CDR1 SGHRS and CDR2 YFSETQ. The junction had 10 bases not matched to a gene; V was cut back by 2 bases and J by 4 bases. This CDR3 contains 16 residues.

A single count supports this clonotype. This chain joins TRBV29-1 and TRBJ2-7; 11 bases map to TRBD1. CDR1 SQVTM and CDR2 ANQGSEA come from the germline V gene. V dropped 4 bases and J dropped 5; count of bases not matched to a gene: 10. CDR3 length: 15 residues. The CDR3 is CSVGMDRGRIDEQYF. As DNA, the CDR3 is TGCAGCGTTGGAATGGACAGGGGGCGCATCGACGAGCAGTACTTC.

V is TRBV12-3 or TRBV12-4 and J is TRBJ2-7; 7 nucleotides agree with TRBD2. The CDR3 consists of 13 residues. Unmatched junction bases numbered 10, after V lost 7 bases and J lost 7 bases. CDR3 loop: CASTAGAENEQYF. The DNA of the CDR3 is TGTGCCAGCACCGCGGGAGCCGAAAATGAGCAGTACTTC.

The V gene is TRBV7-2, the J gene TRBJ2-7; maybe TRBD2 (6 bases). V lost 1 base to trimming and J lost 1 base, with 8 bases between them. Germline V lookup: CDR1 SGHTA, CDR2 FQGNSA. This CDR3 region has 14 residues. In nucleotides, the CDR3 is TGTGCCAGCAGCTTAGGACTAGAATCCTACGAGCAGTACTTC. Its translation is CASSLGLESYEQYF.

This clonotype was picked up a small number of times. The chain employs TRBV2 and TRBJ2-1; a possible D gene is TRBD1 (5 bases). Deletions cut 11 bases from V and 2 bases from J, with 16 bases between. The CDR3 sequence is 14 residues long. In germline, CDR1 is SNHLY, CDR2 FYNNEI. CDR3 protein: CARMGQGTYNEQFF. In nucleotides, the CDR3 is TGTGCCCGCATGGGTCAGGGCACCTACAATGAGCAGTTCTTC.